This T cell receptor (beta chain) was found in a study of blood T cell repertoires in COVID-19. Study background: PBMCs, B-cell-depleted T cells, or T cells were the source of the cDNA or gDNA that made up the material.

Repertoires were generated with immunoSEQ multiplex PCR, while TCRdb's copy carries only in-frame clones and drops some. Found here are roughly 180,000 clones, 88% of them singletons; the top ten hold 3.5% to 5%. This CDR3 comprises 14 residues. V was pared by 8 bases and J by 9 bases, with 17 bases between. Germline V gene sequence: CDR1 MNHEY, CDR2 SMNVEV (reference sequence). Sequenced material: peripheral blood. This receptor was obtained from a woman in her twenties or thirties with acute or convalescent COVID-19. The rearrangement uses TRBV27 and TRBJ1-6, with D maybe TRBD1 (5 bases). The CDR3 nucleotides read TGTGCCAGCGGGTGGCAGGGCAACGCTTCACCCCTCCACTTT. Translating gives CASGWQGNASPLHF.